This T cell receptor beta chain was captured by sequencing in a study of T cell changes during pregnancy in multiple sclerosis. Sequencing used immunoSEQ multiplex PCR; TCRdb keeps in-frame clones, though not all of them. This table holds some 33,000 clones, 80% to 90% found once. Sequenced material: CD8+ T cells from peripheral blood mononuclear cells, taken in the third trimester of pregnancy. The sequence was collected from a female donor with multiple sclerosis, enrolled in a pregnancy study.

The DNA of the CDR3 is TGTGCCAGCAGCTCAGCTAGCGGCCCCTCCTACGAGCAGTACTTC. This encodes CASSSASGPSYEQYF. The chain links TRBV7-9 to TRBJ2-7; 7 nucleotides align to TRBD2. V lost 4 bases to trimming and J lost 0 bases; unmatched junction nucleotides: 6. This CDR3 has 15 amino acids. Germline V lookup: CDR1 SEHNR, CDR2 FQNEAQ (reference sequence).